This TCR beta chain derives from a study of T cell repertoires in cytomegalovirus infection. Study information: Selection of CMV epitopes for the study included recently identified HLA-C-restricted and well-studied HLA-B-restricted ones. Through public TCR beta signatures, both CMV infection and matching HLA type were indicated.

Findings and caveats of the study: The ex vivo response was dominated by HLA-C-restricted CMV-specific TCR beta clonotypes. Pooled public TCR beta family frequency picked out CMV carriers with the relevant HLA.

The length of the CDR3 is 13 residues. Trimming at V came to 4 bases and at J to 8 bases, leaving 6 bases not matched to a gene. A word on this clonotype: Its antigen is as yet unknown.

TCRdb reanalysed the reads using MiXCR and keeps one entry per CDR3 protein. The profile shows roughly 700,000 distinct CDR3 sequences, around a third of them singletons. The gene calls are TRBV12-3 or TRBV12-4 and TRBJ1-2, with TRBD1 matching over 8 bases. The source of this sequence is a human donor in good health (CMV status not recorded). Some clones in this sample may be carry-over from other donors' samples. The sample was cultured PBMCs, taken from culture after CMV antigen stimulation. CDR3 in amino acids: CASSSTGGPGYTF. In nucleotides, the CDR3 is TGTGCCAGCAGTTCCACAGGGGGTCCGGGCTACACCTTC.